This T cell receptor (beta chain) derives from a study of cytomegalovirus exposure and HLA in healthy donors. Primers included in the PCR were 60 Vbeta and 13 Jbeta primers. Sequencing was performed with immunoSEQ multiplex PCR; in TCRdb, only in-frame clones are kept and a portion is missing. The sample contains about 160,000 clones, around 88% of which appear only once. Note on this clone: The antigen is not known.

Study results and caveats: A later analysis reportedly found that, within productive TCRs, an Asian-associated ancestry cluster had fewer N-insertions than the mean observed across the approximately 700 donors. The study labeled 170 or so TCR beta chains cytomegalovirus-associated. Follow-up analysis seemed to connect common viral pathogens with several of the most significant clusters identified.

The CDR3 consists of 16 residues. In germline, CDR1 is SGHAT, CDR2 FQNNGV. The trim removed 5 bases at V and 0 bases at J, leaving 5 bases unmatched. The sample taken for sequencing was PBMCs. This receptor was obtained from a woman aged 25 to 45 in good health and CMV-seronegative. This chain joins TRBV11-2 and TRBJ2-4; 9 nucleotides match TRBD1. The CDR3 DNA follows: TGTGCCAGCAGCATACAGGGGGCTCGAGCCAAAAACATTCAGTACTTC. Its protein product is CASSIQGARAKNIQYF. Supplemented by reference TRBV11-2 and TRBJ2-4, the full variable domain reads EAGVAQSPRYKIIEKRQSVAFWCNPISGHATLYWYQQILGQGPKLLIQFQNNGVVDDSQLPKDRFSAERLKGVDSTLKIQPAKLEDSAVYLCASSIQGARAKNIQYFGAGTRLSVL.